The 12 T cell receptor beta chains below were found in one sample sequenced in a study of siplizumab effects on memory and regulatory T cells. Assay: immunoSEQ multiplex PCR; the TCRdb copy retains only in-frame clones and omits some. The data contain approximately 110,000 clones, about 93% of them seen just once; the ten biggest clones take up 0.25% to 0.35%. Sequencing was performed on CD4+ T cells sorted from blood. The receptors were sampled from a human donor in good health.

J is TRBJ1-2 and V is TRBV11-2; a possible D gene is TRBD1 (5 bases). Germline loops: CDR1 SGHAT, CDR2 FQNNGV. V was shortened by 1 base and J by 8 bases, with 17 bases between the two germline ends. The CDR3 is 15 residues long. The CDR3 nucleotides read TGTGCCAGCAGCTTAGCGGGGACGGCTTTCGGGGGCTACACCTTC. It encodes CASSLAGTAFGGYTF.

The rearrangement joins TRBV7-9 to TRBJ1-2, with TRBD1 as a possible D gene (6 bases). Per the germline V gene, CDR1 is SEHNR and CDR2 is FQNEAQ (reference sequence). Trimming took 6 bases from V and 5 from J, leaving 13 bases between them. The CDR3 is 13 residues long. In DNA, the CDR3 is TGTGCCAGCAGTCAGGACAGACAATATGGCTACACCTTC. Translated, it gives CASSQDRQYGYTF.

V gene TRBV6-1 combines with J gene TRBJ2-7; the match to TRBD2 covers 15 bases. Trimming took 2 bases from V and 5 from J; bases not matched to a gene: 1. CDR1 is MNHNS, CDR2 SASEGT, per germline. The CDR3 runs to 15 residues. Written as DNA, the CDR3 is TGTGCCAGCAGTGAAAGGACTAGCGGGGGGGACGAGCAGTACTTC. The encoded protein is CASSERTSGGDEQYF.

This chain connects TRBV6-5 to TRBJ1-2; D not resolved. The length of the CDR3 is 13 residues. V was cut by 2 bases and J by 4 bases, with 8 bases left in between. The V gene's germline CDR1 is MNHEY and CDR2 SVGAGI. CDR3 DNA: TGTGCCAGCAGTTACGGCTCGAGCTATGGCTACACCTTC. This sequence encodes CASSYGSSYGYTF.

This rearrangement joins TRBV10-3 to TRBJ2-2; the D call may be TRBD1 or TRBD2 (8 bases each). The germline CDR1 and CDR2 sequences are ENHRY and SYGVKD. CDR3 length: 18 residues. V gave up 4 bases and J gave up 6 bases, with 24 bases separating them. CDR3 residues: CAISAGTGGSGGAGELFF. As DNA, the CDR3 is TGTGCCATCAGTGCCGGGACAGGCGGCTCCGGGGGGGCCGGGGAGCTGTTTTTT.

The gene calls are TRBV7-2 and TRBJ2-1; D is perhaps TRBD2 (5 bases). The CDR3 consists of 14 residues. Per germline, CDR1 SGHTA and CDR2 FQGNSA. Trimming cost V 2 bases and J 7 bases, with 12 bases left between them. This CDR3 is CASSLSNTGNEQFF. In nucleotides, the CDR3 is TGTGCCAGCAGCTTAAGTAACACGGGGAATGAGCAGTTCTTC. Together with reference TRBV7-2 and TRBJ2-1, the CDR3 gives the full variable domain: GAGVSQSPSNKVTEKGKDVELRCDPISGHTALYWYRQSLGQGLEFLIYFQGNSAPDKSGLPSDRFSAERTGGSVSTLTIQRTQQEDSAVYLCASSLSNTGNEQFFGPGTRLTVL.

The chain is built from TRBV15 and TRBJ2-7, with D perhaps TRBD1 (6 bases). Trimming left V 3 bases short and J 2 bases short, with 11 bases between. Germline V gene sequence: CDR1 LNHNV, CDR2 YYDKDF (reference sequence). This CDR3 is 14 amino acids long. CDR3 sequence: CATSRTGLPYEQYF. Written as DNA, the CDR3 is TGTGCCACCAGCAGGACAGGACTCCCCTACGAGCAGTACTTC. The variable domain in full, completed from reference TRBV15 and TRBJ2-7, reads DAMVIQNPRYQVTQFGKPVTLSCSQTLNHNVMYWYQQKSSQAPKLLFHYYDKDFNNEADTPDNFQSRRPNTSFCFLDIRSPGLGDTAMYLCATSRTGLPYEQYFGPGTRLTVT.

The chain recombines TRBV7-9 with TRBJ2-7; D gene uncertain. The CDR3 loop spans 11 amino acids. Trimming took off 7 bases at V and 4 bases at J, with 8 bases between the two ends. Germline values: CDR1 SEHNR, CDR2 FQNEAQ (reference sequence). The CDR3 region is CASTLLYEQYF. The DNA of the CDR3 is TGTGCCAGCACCCTTCTTTACGAGCAGTACTTC.

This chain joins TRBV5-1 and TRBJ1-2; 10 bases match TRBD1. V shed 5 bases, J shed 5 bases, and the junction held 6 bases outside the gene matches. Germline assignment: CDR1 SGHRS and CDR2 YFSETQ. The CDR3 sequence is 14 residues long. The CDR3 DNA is TGCGCCAGCAGATCGTCGGGACAGGGGTATGGCTACACCTTC. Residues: CASRSSGQGYGYTF.

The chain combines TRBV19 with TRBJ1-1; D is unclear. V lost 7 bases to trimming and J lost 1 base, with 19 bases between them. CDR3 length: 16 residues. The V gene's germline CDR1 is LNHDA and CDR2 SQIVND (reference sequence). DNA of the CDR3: TGTGCCAGTACAAGGGCATCTCGGGTTTCGAACACTGAAGCTTTCTTT. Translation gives CASTRASRVSNTEAFF.

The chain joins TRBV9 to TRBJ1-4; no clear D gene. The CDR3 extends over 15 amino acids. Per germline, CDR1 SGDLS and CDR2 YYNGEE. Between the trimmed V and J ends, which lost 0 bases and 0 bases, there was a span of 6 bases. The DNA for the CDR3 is TGTGCCAGCAGCGTAGCCGTAACAACTAATGAAAAACTGTTTTTT. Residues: CASSVAVTTNEKLFF.

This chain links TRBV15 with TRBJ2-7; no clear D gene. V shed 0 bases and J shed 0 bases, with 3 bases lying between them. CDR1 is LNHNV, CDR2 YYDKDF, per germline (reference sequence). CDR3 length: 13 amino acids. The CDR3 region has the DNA TGTGCCACCAGCAGAGATTACTCCTACGAGCAGTACTTC. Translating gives CATSRDYSYEQYF.